This is a list of T cell receptor beta chains from one sample in a study of T-cell memory formation after mild COVID-19. Using its own MiXCR run on the 5' RACE reads, TCRdb lists one record per CDR3 protein. Among 300,000 to 400,000 distinct CDR3 sequences listed, around 27% were seen once. The sequencing sample was made of PBMCs or a T cell subset sorted from them (not recorded which). Receptors originate from an adult woman who had mild COVID-19 (a few samples of this study predate the infection). Cell type and time point are not known. The conserved cysteine and the conserved F or W are not part of the CDR3 here.

v_gene	j_gene	CDR3aa
TRBV10-3	TRBJ1-2	AISESGQIYGYT
TRBV11-2	TRBJ2-7	ASSHLDAGDYSYEQY
TRBV15	TRBJ1-5	ATSRGAVSNQPQH
TRBV2	TRBJ2-2	ASTRTSGRANTGELF
TRBV25-1	TRBJ1-1	ASSEWKGTEAF
TRBV19	TRBJ1-1	ASSSAPGYTEAF
TRBV11-2	TRBJ2-6	ASNGRQGATWANVLT
TRBV11-2	TRBJ2-5	ASTAGTSGFGTQY
TRBV5-5	TRBJ2-2	ASSFWTSGSVGELF
TRBV2	TRBJ2-7	ASSRRQGDVGYEQY
TRBV5-1	TRBJ2-3	ASSPGGDTQY
TRBV20-1	TRBJ1-1	SARDRGRGPEAF
TRBV7-3	TRBJ2-1	ASSMGLAETRS
TRBV5-5	TRBJ1-2	ASSWESIVYGYT
TRBV5-1	TRBJ2-3	ASSPLGIGSTDTQY
TRBV11-2	TRBJ2-7	ASRHPSHDYEQY
TRBV20-1	TRBJ2-3	SAGSDSSDTQY
TRBV20-1	TRBJ2-7	SAIKLDRAPYEQY
TRBV5-1	TRBJ2-3	ASSLGRSTDTQY
TRBV10-3	TRBJ2-3	AISGQSDTQY
TRBV7-2	TRBJ2-1	ASSFVAAYNEQF
TRBV7-6	TRBJ2-7	ASSLNLSTYEQY
TRBV5-1	TRBJ2-1	ASSSLLANKDEQF
TRBV7-9	TRBJ1-2	ASSLGGPTSYT
TRBV7-6	TRBJ2-1	ASSYRLAGDYEQF
TRBV4-2	TRBJ1-2	ASSQEEFGTGHGYT
TRBV5-1	TRBJ1-4	ASSLHHNEKLF
TRBV7-8	TRBJ1-2	ASSLWSLRGRGYGYT